The clone carrying this T cell receptor beta chain was recorded a few times. Treatment meaning: oral pan-JAK inhibitor, 5-10 mg twice daily. cDNA prepared by RNA extraction and subsequent reverse transcription served as the template for sequencing. Assay: immunoSEQ multiplex PCR; the TCRdb copy retains only in-frame clones and omits some. Among roughly 150,000 clones listed, 45% to 60% were seen once. This specimen comes from a study of CD8+ T cells in alopecia areata. Germline loops: CDR1 MNHEY, CDR2 SMNVEV (reference sequence). The CDR3 extends over 12 amino acids. V lost 5 bases and J lost 3, with 5 bases in between.

The rearrangement uses TRBV27 and TRBJ2-1; D is uncertain. Sequencing was performed on CD8+ T cells sorted from blood, taken at week 4, from a patient treated with tofacitinib. This TCR came from a human donor with alopecia areata. The chain's CDR3 is CASSPRYNEQFF. The DNA of the CDR3 is TGTGCCAGCAGTCCACGCTACAATGAGCAGTTCTTC.